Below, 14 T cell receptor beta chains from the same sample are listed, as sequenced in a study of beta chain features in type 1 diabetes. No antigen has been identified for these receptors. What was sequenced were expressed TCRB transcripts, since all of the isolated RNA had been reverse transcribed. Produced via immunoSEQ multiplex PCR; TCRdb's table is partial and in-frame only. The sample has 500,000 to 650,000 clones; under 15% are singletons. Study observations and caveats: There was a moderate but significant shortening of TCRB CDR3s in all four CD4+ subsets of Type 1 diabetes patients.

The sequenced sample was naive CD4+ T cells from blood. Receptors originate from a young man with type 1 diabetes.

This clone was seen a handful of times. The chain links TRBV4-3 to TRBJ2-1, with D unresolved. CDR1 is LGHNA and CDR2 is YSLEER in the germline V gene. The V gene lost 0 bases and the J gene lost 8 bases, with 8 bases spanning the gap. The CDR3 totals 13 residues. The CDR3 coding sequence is TGCGCCAGCAGCCAAGAAGGCGGCGATGAGCAGTTCTTC. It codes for CASSQEGGDEQFF.

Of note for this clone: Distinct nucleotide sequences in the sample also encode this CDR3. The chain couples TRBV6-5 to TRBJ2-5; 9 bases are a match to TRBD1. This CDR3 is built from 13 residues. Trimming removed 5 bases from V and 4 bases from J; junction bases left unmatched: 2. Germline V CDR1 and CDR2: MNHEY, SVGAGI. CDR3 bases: TGTGCCAGCAGTGACAGGGGGGGAGAGACCCAGTACTTC. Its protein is CASSDRGGETQYF.

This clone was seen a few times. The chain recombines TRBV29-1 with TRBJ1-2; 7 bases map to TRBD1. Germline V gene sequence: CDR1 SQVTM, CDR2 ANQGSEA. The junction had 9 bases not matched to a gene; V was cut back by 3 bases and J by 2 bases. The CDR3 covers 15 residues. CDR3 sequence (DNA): TGCAGCGTTGACTTGTCAGGGGGTGCCAACTATGGCTACACCTTC. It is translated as CSVDLSGGANYGYTF.

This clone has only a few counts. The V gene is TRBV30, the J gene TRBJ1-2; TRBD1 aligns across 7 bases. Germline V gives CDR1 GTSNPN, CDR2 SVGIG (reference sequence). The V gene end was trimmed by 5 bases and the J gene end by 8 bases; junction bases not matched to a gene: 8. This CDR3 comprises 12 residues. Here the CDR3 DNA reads TGTGCCTGGGACCGAACAGGGGACGGCTACACCTTC. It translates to CAWDRTGDGYTF.

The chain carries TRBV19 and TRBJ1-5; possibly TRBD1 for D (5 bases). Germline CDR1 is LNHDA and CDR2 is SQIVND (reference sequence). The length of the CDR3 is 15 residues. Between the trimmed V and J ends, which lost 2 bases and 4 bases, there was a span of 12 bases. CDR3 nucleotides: TGTGCCAGTAGTATAAGGGACGGACGGAATCAGCCCCAGCATTTT. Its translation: CASSIRDGRNQPQHF.

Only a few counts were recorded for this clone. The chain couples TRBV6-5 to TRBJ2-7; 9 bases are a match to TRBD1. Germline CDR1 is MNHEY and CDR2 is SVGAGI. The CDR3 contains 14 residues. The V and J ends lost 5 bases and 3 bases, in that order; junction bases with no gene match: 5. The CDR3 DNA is TGTGCCAGCAGTCAGGGACAGGGATTCTACGAGCAGTACTTC. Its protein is CASSQGQGFYEQYF.

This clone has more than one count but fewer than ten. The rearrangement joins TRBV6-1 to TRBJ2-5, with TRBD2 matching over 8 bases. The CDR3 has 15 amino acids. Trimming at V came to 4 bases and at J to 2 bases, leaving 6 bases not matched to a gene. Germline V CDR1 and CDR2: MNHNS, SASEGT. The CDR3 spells CASSGQSGGQETQYF. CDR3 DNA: TGTGCCAGCAGTGGCCAAAGCGGGGGTCAAGAGACCCAGTACTTC.

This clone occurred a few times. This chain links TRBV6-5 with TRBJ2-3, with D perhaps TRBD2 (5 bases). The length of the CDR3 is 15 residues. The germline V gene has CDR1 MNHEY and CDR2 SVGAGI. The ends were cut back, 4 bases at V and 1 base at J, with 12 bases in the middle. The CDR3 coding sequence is TGTGCCAGCAGTTCGGGTCGGGGTGGCACAGATACGCAGTATTTT. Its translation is CASSSGRGGTDTQYF.

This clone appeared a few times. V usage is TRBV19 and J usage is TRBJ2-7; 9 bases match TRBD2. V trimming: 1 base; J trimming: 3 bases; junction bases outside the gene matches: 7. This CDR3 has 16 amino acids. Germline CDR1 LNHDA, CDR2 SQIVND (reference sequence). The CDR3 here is CASSIGGLASLYEQYF. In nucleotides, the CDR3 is TGTGCCAGTAGTATAGGTGGACTAGCGAGTCTCTACGAGCAGTACTTC.

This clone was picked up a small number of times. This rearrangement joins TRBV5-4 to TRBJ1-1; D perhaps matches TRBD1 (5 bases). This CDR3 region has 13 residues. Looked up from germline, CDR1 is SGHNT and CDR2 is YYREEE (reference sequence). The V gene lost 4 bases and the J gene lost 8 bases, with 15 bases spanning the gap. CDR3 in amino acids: CASSPTESREAFF. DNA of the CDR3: TGTGCCAGCAGCCCGACAGAAAGTCGCGAAGCTTTCTTT.

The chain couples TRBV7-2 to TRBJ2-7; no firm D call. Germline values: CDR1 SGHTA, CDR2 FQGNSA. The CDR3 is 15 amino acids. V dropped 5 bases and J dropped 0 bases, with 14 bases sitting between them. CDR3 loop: CASSPSADSSYEQYF. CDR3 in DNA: TGTGCCAGCAGCCCTTCAGCCGACTCCTCCTACGAGCAGTACTTC.

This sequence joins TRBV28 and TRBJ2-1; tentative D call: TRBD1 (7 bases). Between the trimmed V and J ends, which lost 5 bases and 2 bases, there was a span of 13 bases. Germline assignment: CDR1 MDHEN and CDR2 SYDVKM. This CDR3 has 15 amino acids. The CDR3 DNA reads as TGTGCCAGCAGTCCCCCAGGGGGGCCCTACAATGAGCAGTTCTTC. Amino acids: CASSPPGGPYNEQFF.

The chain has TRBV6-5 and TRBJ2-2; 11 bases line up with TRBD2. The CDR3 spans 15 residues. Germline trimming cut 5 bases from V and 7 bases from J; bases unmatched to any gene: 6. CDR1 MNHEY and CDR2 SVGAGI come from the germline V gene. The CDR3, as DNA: TGTGCCAGCAGTCTTAGCGGGGGGGCAATCGGGGAGCTGTTTTTT. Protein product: CASSLSGGAIGELFF.

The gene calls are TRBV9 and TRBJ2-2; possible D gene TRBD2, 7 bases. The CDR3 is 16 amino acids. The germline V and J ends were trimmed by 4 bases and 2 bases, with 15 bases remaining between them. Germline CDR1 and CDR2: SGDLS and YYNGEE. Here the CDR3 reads CASSRGAPENTGELFF. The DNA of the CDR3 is TGTGCCAGCAGCCGGGGGGCCCCGGAAAACACCGGGGAGCTGTTTTTT.